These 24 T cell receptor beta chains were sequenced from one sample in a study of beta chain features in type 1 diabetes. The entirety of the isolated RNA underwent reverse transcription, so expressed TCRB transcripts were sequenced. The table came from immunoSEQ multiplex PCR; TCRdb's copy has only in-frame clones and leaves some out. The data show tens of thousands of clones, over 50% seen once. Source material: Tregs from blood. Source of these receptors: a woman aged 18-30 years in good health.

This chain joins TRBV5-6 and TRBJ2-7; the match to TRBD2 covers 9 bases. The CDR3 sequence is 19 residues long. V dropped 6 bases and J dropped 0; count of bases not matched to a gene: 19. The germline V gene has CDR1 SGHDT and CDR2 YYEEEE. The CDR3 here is CASTKWSGRFFIFSYEQYF. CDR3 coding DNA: TGTGCCAGCACCAAATGGAGCGGGAGGTTTTTCATCTTCTCCTACGAGCAGTACTTC.

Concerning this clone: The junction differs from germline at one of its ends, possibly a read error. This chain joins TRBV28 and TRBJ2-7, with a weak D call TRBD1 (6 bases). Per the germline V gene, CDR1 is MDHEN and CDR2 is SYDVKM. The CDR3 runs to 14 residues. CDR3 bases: TGTGCCAGCAGTGGACAGACGGCCACCTACGAGCAGTGCTTC. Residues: CASSGQTATYEQCF.

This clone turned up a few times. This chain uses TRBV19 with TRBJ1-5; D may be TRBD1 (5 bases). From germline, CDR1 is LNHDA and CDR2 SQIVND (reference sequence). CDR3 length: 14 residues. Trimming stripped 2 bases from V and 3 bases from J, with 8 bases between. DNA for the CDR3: TGTGCCAGTAGTATAAAGACAGACAATCAGCCCCAGCATTTT. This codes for CASSIKTDNQPQHF.

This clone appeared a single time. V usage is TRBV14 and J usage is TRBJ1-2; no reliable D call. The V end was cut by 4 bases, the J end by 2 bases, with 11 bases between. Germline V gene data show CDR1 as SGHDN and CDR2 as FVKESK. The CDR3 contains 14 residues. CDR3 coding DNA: TGTGCCAGCAGCCCGAGGAGGGAGAACTATGGCTACACCTTC. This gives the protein CASSPRRENYGYTF. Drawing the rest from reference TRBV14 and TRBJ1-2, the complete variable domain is EAGVTQFPSHSVIEKGQTVTLRCDPISGHDNLYWYRRVMGKEIKFLLHFVKESKQDESGMPNNRFLAERTGGTYSTLKVQPAELEDSGVYFCASSPRRENYGYTFGSGTRLTVV.

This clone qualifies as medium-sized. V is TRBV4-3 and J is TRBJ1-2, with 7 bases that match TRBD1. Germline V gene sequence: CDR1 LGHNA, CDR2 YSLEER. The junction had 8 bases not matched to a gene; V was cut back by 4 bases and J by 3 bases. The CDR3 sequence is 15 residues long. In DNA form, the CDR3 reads TGCGCCAGCAGCCCCACGACAGGGTCTGACTATGGCTACACCTTC. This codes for CASSPTTGSDYGYTF.

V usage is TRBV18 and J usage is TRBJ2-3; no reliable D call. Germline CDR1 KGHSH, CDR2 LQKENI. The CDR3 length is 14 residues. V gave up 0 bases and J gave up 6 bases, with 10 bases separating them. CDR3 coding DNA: TGTGCCAGCTCACCACCGTTCGGGTTCGATACGCAGTATTTT. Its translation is CASSPPFGFDTQYF.

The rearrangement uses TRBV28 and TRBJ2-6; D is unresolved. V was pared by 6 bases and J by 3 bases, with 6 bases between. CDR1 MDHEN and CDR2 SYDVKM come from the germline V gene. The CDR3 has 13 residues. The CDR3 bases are TGTGCCAGCAGATGGAGTGGGGCCAACGTCCTGACTTTC. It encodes CASRWSGANVLTF. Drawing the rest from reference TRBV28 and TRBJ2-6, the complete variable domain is DVKVTQSSRYLVKRTGEKVFLECVQDMDHENMFWYRQDPGLGLRLIYFSYDVKMKEKGDIPEGYSVSREKKERFSLILESASTNQTSMYLCASRWSGANVLTFGAGSRLTVL.

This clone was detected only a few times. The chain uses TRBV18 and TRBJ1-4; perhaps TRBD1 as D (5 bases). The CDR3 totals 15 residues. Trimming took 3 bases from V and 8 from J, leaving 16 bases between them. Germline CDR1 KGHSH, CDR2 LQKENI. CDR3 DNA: TGTGCCAGCTCACCGTCTCGGGGGAGCGGGGAAAAACTGTTTTTT. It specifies CASSPSRGSGEKLFF.

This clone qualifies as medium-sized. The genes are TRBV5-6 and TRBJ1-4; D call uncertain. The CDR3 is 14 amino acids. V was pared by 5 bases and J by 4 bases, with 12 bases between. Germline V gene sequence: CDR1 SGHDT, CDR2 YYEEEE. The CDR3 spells CASREAANNEKLFF. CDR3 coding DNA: TGTGCCAGCAGGGAAGCGGCGAATAATGAAAAACTGTTTTTT.

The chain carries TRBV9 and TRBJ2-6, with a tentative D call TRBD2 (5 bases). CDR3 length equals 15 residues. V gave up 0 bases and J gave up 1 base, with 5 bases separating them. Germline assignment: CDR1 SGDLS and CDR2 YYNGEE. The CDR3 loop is CASSVGGSGANVLTF. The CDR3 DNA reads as TGTGCCAGCAGCGTAGGAGGGTCTGGGGCCAACGTCCTGACTTTC.

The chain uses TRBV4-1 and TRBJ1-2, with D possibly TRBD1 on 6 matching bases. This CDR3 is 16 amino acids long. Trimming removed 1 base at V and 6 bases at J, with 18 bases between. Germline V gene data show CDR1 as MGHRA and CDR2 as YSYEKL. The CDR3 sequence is CASSQVGIQGNHGYTF. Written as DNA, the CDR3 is TGCGCCAGCAGCCAAGTGGGGATACAGGGAAATCATGGCTACACCTTC.

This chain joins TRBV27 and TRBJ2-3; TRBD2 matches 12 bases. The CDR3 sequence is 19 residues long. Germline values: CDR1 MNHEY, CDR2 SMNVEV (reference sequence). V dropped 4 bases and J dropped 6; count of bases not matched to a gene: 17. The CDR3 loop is CASSSNFPGTSGPVDTQYF. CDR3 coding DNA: TGTGCCAGCAGTTCGAATTTCCCTGGGACTAGCGGGCCAGTGGATACGCAGTATTTT.

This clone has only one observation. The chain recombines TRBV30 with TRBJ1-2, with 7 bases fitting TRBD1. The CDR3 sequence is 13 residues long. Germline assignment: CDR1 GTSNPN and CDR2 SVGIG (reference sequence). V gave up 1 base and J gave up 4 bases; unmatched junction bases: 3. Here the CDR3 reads CAWSGTGAYGYTF. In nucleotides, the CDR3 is TGTGCCTGGAGTGGGACAGGCGCCTATGGCTACACCTTC. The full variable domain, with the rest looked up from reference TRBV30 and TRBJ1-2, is SQTIHQWPATLVQPVGSPLSLECTVEGTSNPNLYWYRQAAGRGLQLLFYSVGIGQISSEVPQNLSASRPQDRQFILSSKKLLLSDSGFYLCAWSGTGAYGYTFGSGTRLTVV.

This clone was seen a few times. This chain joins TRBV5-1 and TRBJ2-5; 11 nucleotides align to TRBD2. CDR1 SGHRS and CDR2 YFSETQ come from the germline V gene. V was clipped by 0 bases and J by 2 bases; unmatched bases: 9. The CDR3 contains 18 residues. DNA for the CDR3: TGCGCCAGCAGCTTGGTTTCAGGGACTAGCGGCCCTCAAGAGACCCAGTACTTC. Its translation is CASSLVSGTSGPQETQYF.

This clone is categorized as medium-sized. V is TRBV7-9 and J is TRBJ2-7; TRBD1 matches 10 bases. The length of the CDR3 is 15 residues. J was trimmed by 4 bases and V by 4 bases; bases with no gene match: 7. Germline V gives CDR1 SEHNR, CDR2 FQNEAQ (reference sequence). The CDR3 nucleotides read TGTGCCAGCAGCTCTTCGGGACAGGGGCTGTACGAGCAGTACTTC. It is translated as CASSSSGQGLYEQYF.

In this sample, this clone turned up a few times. The CDR3: CASSFQGRYNEQFF. The DNA of the CDR3 is TGTGCCAGCAGCTTCCAGGGGCGTTACAATGAGCAGTTCTTC. V and J are TRBV7-2 and TRBJ2-1; tentative D call: TRBD1 (6 bases). Between the trimmed V and J ends, which lost 3 bases and 4 bases, there was a span of 10 bases. The CDR3 has 14 amino acids. CDR1 and CDR2 (germline): SGHTA, FQGNSA.

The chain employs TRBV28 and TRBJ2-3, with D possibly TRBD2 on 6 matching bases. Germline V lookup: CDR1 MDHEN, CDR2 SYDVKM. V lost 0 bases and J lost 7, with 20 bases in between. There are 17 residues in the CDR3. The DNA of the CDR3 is TGTGCCAGCAGTTTATGGGCAGGCGGGGAGCGTAGACATACGCAGTATTTT. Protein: CASSLWAGGERRHTQYF.

The CDR3 spells CASSLGDRVTQYF. CDR3 sequence (DNA): TGCGCCAGCAGCTTGGGGGACAGGGTAACGCAGTATTTT. The chain joins TRBV5-1 to TRBJ2-3, with 9 positions matching TRBD1. CDR1 is SGHRS, CDR2 YFSETQ, per germline. V shed 0 bases, J shed 9 bases, and the junction held 2 bases outside the gene matches. CDR3 size: 13 residues.

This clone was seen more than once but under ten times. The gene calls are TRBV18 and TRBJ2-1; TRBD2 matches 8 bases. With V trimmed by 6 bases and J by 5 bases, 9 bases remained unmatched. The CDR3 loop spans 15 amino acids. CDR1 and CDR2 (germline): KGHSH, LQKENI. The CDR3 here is CASSPETSANNEQFF. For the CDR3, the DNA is TGTGCCAGCTCCCCAGAGACTAGCGCGAACAATGAGCAGTTCTTC.

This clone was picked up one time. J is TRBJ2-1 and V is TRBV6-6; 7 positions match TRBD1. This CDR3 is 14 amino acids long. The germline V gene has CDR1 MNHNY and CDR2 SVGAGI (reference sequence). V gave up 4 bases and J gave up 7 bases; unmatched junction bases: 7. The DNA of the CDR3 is TGTGCCAGCAGTTTGCGACAGGGAAGGAATGAGCAGTTCTTC. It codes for CASSLRQGRNEQFF.

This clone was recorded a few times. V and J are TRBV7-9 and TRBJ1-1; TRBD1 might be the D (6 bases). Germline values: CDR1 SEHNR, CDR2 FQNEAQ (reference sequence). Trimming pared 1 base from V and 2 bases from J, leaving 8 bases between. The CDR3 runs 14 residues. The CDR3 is CASSLGTANTEAFF. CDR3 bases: TGTGCCAGCAGCTTAGGGACAGCAAACACTGAAGCTTTCTTT.

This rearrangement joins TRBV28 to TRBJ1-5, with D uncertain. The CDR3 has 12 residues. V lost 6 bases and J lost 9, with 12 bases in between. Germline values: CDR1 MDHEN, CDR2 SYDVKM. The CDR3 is CASRPNAGPQHF. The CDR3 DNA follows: TGTGCCAGCAGACCAAACGCGGGGCCCCAGCATTTT.

This chain's CDR3 is CASSPTDRGRLGTEAFF. CDR3 nucleotide sequence: TGTGCCAGCAGCCCGACGGACAGGGGGCGGTTGGGAACTGAAGCTTTCTTT. The rearrangement joins TRBV7-2 to TRBJ1-1; 11 bases match TRBD1. V shed 5 bases and J 5 bases; nucleotides not matched to a gene: 13. The CDR3 runs to 17 residues. Germline lookup yields CDR1 SGHTA and CDR2 FQGNSA.

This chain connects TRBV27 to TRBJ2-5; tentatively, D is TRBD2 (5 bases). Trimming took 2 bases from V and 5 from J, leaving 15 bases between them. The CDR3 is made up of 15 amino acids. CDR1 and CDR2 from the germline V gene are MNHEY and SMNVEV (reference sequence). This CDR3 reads CASSLNGKKGETQYF. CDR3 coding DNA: TGTGCCAGCAGTTTAAACGGGAAGAAGGGTGAGACCCAGTACTTC.